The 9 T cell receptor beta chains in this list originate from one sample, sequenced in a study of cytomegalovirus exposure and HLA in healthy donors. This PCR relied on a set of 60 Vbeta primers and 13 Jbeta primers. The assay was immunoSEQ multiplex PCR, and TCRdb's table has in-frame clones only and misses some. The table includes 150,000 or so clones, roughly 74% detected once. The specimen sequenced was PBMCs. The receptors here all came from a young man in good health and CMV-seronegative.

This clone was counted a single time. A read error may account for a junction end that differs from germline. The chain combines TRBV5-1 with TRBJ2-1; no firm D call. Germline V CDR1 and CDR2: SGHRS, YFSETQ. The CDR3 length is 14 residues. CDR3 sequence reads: CASSLVLTYNEQFF. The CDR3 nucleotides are TGTGCCAGCAGCTTGGTTCTCACATACAATGAGCAGTTCTTC.

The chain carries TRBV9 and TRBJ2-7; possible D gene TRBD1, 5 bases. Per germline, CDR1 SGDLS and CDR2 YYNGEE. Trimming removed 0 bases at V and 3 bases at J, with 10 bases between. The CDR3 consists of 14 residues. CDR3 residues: CASSVDGRVYEQYF. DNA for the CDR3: TGTGCCAGCAGCGTAGATGGCAGGGTCTACGAGCAGTACTTC.

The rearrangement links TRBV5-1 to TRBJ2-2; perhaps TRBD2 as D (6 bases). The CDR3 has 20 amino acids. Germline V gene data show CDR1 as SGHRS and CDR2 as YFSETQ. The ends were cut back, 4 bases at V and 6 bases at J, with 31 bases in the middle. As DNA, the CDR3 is TGCGCCAGCAGCCAACTATGGGGTGCTGGTTGGGGGGTCCCAGCCGGGGAGCTGTTTTTT. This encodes CASSQLWGAGWGVPAGELFF. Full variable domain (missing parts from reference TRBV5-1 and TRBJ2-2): KAGVTQTPRYLIKTRGQQVTLSCSPISGHRSVSWYQQTPGQGLQFLFEYFSETQRNKGNFPGRFSGRQFSNSRSEMNVSTLELGDSALYLCASSQLWGAGWGVPAGELFFGEGSRLTVL.

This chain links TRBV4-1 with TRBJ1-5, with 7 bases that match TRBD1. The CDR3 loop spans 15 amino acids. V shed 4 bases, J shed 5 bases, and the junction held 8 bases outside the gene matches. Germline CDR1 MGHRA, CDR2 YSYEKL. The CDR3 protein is CASSREKGAYQPQHF. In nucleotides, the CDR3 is TGCGCCAGCAGCCGAGAAAAGGGGGCCTATCAGCCCCAGCATTTT.

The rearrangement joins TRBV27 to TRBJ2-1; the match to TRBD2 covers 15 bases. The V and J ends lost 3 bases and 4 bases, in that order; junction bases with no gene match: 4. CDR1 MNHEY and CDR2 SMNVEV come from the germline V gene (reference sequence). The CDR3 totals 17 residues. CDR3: CASSFYGTSGGYNEQFF. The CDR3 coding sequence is TGTGCCAGCAGTTTTTACGGGACTAGCGGGGGGTACAATGAGCAGTTCTTC.

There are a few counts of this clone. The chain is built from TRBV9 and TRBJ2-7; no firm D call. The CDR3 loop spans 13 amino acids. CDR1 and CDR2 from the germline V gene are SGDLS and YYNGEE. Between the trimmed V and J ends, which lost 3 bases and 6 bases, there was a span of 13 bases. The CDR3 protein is CASSASSRLEQYF. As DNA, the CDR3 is TGTGCCAGCAGCGCCTCGTCCAGGCTCGAGCAGTACTTC.

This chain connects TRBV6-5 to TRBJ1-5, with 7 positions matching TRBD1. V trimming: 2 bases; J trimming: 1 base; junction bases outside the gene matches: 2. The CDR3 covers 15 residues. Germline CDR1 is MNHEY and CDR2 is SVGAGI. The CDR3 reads CASSYNRGSNQPQHF. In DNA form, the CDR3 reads TGTGCCAGCAGTTACAACAGGGGAAGCAATCAGCCCCAGCATTTT.

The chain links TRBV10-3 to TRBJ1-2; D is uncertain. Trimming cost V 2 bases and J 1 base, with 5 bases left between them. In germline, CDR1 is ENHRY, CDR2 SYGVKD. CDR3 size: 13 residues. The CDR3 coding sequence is TGTGCCATCAGTGAGGTCGTTAACTATGGCTACACCTTC. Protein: CAISEVVNYGYTF.

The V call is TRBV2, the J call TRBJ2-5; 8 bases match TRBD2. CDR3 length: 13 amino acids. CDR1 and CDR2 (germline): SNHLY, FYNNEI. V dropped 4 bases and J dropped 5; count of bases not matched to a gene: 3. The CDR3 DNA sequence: TGTGCCAGCAGTGCGCCGGGGGGGGAGACCCAGTACTTC. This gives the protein CASSAPGGETQYF. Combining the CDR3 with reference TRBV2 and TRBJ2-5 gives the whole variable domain EPEVTQTPSHQVTQMGQEVILRCVPISNHLYFYWYRQILGQKVEFLVSFYNNEISEKSEIFDDQFSVERPDGSNFTLKIRSTKLEDSAMYFCASSAPGGETQYFGPGTRLLVL.